Listed below are T cell receptor beta chains from one sample, sequenced in a study of OX40 agonist ivuxolimab in advanced cancers. Sequencing used immunoSEQ multiplex PCR; TCRdb keeps in-frame clones, though not all of them. Of some 15,000 clones listed, 91% are singletons. Source: CD4+ or CD8+ T cells sorted from blood, taken in a trial of the OX40 agonist ivuxolimab. The receptors shown here come from an adult with an advanced solid tumor such as melanoma, head and neck, liver or kidney cancer. The CDR3 runs from the conserved cysteine through the conserved F or W. A D gene is named only where the DNA matches it firmly. Rows may omit the clone size; those that give it use once, few, many or a size class.

TRBV4-1	TRBJ2-7	-	TRBD1	TGCGCCAGCAGCCAAGAAGGCCAGGGGGCGGGATACGAGCAGTACTTC	CASSQEGQGAGYEQYF
TRBV9	TRBJ2-1	-	-	TGTGCCAGCAGCGCAGAATTTAGCACTGCTGAGCAGTTCTTC	CASSAEFSTAEQFF
TRBV6-1	TRBJ2-7	-	-	TGTGCCAGCAGTGAATATTCTGGCAGGGTCGACGAGCAGTACTTC	CASSEYSGRVDEQYF
TRBV7-9	TRBJ2-3	-	-	TGTGCCAGCAGCTTAGTGGGCAGGGGAGGGCCAGATACGCAGTATTTT	CASSLVGRGGPDTQYF
TRBV5-1	TRBJ2-7	once	-	TGCGCCAGCAGCTTGGGTGCCGAGCAGTACTTC	CASSLGAEQYF
TRBV5-4	TRBJ2-7	-	TRBD2	TGTGCCAGCAGCCCCGGGACTAGCGCAACCTACGAGCAGTACTTC	CASSPGTSATYEQYF
TRBV7-3	TRBJ2-5	-	-	TGTGCCAGCAGCTTAGTAACAGACCAAGAGACCCAGTACTTC	CASSLVTDQETQYF
TRBV27	TRBJ2-7	-	-	TGTGCCAGCAGTTTCTGGGACGGACGCCCCAACGAGCAGTACTTC	CASSFWDGRPNEQYF
TRBV6-6	TRBJ2-3	-	-	TGTGCCAGCAGTGATAGAGGGGGGGCAGATACGCAGTATTTT	CASSDRGGADTQYF
TRBV6-1	TRBJ1-5	-	-	TGTGCCAGCAGTGAAGCATTGGATCAGCCCCAGCATTTT	CASSEALDQPQHF
TRBV6-4	TRBJ1-2	-	-	TGTGCCAGCAGTGGGGGCTATGGCTACACCTTC	CASSGGYGYTF
TRBV13	TRBJ2-3	-	TRBD2	TGTGCCAGCAGCACTTGGACTAGCGGCTACACAGATACGCAGTATTTT	CASSTWTSGYTDTQYF
TRBV27	TRBJ2-2	once	-	TGTGCCAGCGGATTCGCGAACACCGGGGAGCTGTTTTTT	CASGFANTGELFF
TRBV4-1	TRBJ1-2	-	-	TGCGCCAGCAGCCAAGGGGCGAACTATGGCTACACCTTC	CASSQGANYGYTF
TRBV5-6	TRBJ2-2	-	TRBD2	TGTGCCAGCAGCTTGGAAGCGGGAGAGTCCGGGGAGCTGTTTTTT	CASSLEAGESGELFF
TRBV5-4	TRBJ1-1	once	TRBD1	TGTGCCAGCAGCGTAGAGGCGGGACAGGGGAACACTGAAGCTTTCTTT	CASSVEAGQGNTEAFF
TRBV7-6	TRBJ2-7	-	-	TGTGCCAGCAGCTTAGTGGGGGATTCGGGCGAGCAGTACTTC	CASSLVGDSGEQYF
TRBV5-6	TRBJ1-5	-	-	TGTGCCAGCAGCCGGACAGAGAATCAGCCCCAGCATTTT	CASSRTENQPQHF
TRBV9	TRBJ2-5	once	TRBD2	TGTGCCAGCAGTGCTGGGACTAGCGGGAGGACCGGCAGCGAGACCCAGTACTTC	CASSAGTSGRTGSETQYF
TRBV4-1	TRBJ2-7	-	-	TGCGCCAGCAGCCAAGACCCCTACAGGGTCTACGAGCAGTACTTC	CASSQDPYRVYEQYF
TRBV15	TRBJ1-5	-	-	TGTGCCACCTGGGGGGCGGGTCAGCCCCAGCATTTT	CATWGAGQPQHF
TRBV7-9	TRBJ2-7	-	-	TGTGCCAGCAGCCCCCCCGTAGGGATGGTCGACGAGCAGTACTTC	CASSPPVGMVDEQYF
TRBV4-1	TRBJ2-1	-	-	TGCGCCAGCAGCCAAGAAGAGGTGGCGGGTGAGCAGTTCTTC	CASSQEEVAGEQFF
TRBV27	TRBJ1-1	-	-	TGTGCCAGCAGTTTATCTGGGCCGCGGACTGAAGCTTTCTTT	CASSLSGPRTEAFF
TRBV9	TRBJ1-2	-	-	TGTGCCAGCAGCGTAGTTTGGGGTTCTGGCTACACCTTC	CASSVVWGSGYTF
TRBV13	TRBJ2-2	-	-	TGTGCCAGCAGCTACCGGGACAACACCGGGGAGCTGTTTTTT	CASSYRDNTGELFF
TRBV9	TRBJ2-7	-	-	TGTGCCAGCAGCGTAGATGGGGGCTACGAGCAGTACTTC	CASSVDGGYEQYF
TRBV7-6	TRBJ2-5	-	-	TGTGCCAGCAGCTTATTGCAGGGTGGAGAGACCCAGTACTTC	CASSLLQGGETQYF
TRBV5-1	TRBJ2-7	-	-	TGCGCCAGCAGCTTGGCCGTGGCAGGGGAAGACTACGAGCAGTACTTC	CASSLAVAGEDYEQYF
TRBV7-3	TRBJ2-1	-	TRBD2	TGTGCCAGCAGCTCGCCCCCTAGCGGGAGAATCCACAATGAGCAGTTCTTC	CASSSPPSGRIHNEQFF
TRBV19	TRBJ2-7	-	-	TGTGCCAGTAGTATTTCAGGAGCCTCCTACGAGCAGTACTTC	CASSISGASYEQYF
TRBV16	TRBJ1-1	once	TRBD1	TGTGCCAGCAGCCCAGGACAGGGGGACACTGAAGCTTTCTTT	CASSPGQGDTEAFF
TRBV10-1	TRBJ1-1	-	TRBD1	TGCGCCAGCAGGGGACAGTCGAACACTGAAGCTTTCTTT	CASRGQSNTEAFF
TRBV6-6	TRBJ2-1	-	-	TGTGCCAGCAGTTATTCTTGGGAGCAGTTCTTC	CASSYSWEQFF
TRBV28	TRBJ2-5	-	TRBD2	TGTGCCAGCAGTTACGGACTAGCGGGAGACGAAGAGACCCAGTACTTC	CASSYGLAGDEETQYF
TRBV4-1	TRBJ2-5	-	TRBD1	TGCGCCAGCAGCCGGGAGGACAGGGGGACAGAGACCCAGTACTTC	CASSREDRGTETQYF
TRBV7-9	TRBJ2-7	-	-	TGTGCCAGCAGCTCCGGGACGGGGAGCTCCTACGAGCAGTACTTC	CASSSGTGSSYEQYF
TRBV10-3	TRBJ2-1	once	TRBD1	TGTGCCATCAGTGTCCGGGACAGGGGGCAGGGCTCCTACAATGAGCAGTTCTTC	CAISVRDRGQGSYNEQFF
TRBV14	TRBJ1-1	once	-	TGTGCCAGCAGCACCCCAGGGGTTACTGAAGCTTTCTTT	CASSTPGVTEAFF
TRBV25-1	TRBJ1-1	-	-	TGTGCCAGCAGTGAATCCCCGGTCTCGAACACTGAAGCTTTCTTT	CASSESPVSNTEAFF
TRBV7-8	TRBJ2-7	-	-	TGTGCCAGCAGCTTAGCTGTCTACGAGCAGTACTTC	CASSLAVYEQYF
TRBV19	TRBJ2-1	-	TRBD2	TGTGCCAGTAGCCAAATCCCACTAGCGGATTACAATGAGCAGTTCTTC	CASSQIPLADYNEQFF
TRBV9	TRBJ1-1	-	-	TGTGCCAGCAGCGACCCCCGTTACGGAACCTCCACCCCTGAAGCTTTCTTT	CASSDPRYGTSTPEAFF
TRBV21-1	TRBJ2-1	-	-	TGTGCCAGCAGCAAAGCCGGGGGGGACAATGAGCAGTTCTTC	CASSKAGGDNEQFF
TRBV15	TRBJ1-2	-	-	TGTGCCACCAGCAGTGACTCCGGGACAATCTATGGCTACACCTTC	CATSSDSGTIYGYTF